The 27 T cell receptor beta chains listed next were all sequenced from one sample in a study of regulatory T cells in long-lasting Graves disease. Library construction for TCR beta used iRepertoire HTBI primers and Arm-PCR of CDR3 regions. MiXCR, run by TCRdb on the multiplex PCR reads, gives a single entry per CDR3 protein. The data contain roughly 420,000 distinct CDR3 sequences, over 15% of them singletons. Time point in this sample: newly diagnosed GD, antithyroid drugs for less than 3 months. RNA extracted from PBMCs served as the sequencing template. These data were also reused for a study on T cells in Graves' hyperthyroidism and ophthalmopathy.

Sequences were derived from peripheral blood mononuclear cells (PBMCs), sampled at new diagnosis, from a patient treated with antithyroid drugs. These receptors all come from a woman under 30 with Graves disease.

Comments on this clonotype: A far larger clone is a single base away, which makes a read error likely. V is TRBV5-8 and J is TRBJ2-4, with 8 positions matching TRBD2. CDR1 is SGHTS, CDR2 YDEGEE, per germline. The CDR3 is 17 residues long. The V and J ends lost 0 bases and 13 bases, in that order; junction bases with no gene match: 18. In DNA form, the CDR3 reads TGTGCCAGCAGCTTGGGGAGCGGGAGAAAGCTTGGCAATGAGCAGTACTTC. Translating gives CASSLGSGRKLGNEQYF.

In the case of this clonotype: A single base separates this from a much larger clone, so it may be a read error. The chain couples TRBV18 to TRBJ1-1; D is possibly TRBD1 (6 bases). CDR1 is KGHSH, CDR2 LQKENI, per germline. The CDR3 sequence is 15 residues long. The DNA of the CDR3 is TGTGCCGGCTCACCACTAGAGGGACAGAACACTGAAGCTTTCTTT. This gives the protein CAGSPLEGQNTEAFF.

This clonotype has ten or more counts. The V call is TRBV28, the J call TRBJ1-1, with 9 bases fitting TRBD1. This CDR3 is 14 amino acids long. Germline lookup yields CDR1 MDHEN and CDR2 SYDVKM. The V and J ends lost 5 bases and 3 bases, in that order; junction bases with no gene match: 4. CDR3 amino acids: CASSQQGAYTEAFF. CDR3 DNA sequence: TGTGCCAGCAGTCAACAGGGGGCGTACACTGAAGCTTTCTTT.

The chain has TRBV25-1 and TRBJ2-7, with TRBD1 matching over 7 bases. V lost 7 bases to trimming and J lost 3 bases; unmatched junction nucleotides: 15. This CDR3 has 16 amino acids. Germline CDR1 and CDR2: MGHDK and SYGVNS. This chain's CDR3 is CASTPGESRGLYEQYF. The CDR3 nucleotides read TGTGCCAGCACCCCCGGCGAATCAAGGGGGCTCTACGAGCAGTACTTC.

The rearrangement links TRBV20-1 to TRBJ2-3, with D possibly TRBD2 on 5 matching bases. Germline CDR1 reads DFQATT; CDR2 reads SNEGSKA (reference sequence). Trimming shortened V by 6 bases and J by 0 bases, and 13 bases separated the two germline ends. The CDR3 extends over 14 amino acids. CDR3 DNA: TGCAGTGCCCGGGGTCGGGTTAGCACAGATACGCAGTATTTT. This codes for CSARGRVSTDTQYF.

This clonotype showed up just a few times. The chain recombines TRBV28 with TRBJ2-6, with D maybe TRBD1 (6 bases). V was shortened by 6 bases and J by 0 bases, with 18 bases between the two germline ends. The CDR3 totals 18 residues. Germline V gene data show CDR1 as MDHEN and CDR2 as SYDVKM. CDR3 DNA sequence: TGTGCCAGCAGCTCACCGGGACACCAGATCTCTGGGGCCAACGTCCTGACTTTC. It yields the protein CASSSPGHQISGANVLTF. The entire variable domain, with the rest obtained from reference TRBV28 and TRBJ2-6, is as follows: DVKVTQSSRYLVKRTGEKVFLECVQDMDHENMFWYRQDPGLGLRLIYFSYDVKMKEKGDIPEGYSVSREKKERFSLILESASTNQTSMYLCASSSPGHQISGANVLTFGAGSRLTVL.

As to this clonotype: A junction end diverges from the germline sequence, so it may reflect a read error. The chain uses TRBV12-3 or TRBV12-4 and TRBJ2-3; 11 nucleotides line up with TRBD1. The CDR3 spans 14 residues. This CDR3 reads CVSSGTGGTDTQYF. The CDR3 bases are TGTGTCAGCAGTGGGACAGGGGGAACAGATACGCAGTATTTT.

For the CDR3, the DNA is TGTGCCAGCAGCCCGGACAGGGGGCTTGGCACCGGGGAGCTGTTTTTT. Protein: CASSPDRGLGTGELFF. The gene calls are TRBV11-1 and TRBJ2-2, with 11 nucleotides matching TRBD1. The CDR3 is made up of 16 amino acids. CDR1 is SGHAT and CDR2 is FQDESV in the germline V gene (reference sequence). V gave up 5 bases and J gave up 4 bases; unmatched junction bases: 6.

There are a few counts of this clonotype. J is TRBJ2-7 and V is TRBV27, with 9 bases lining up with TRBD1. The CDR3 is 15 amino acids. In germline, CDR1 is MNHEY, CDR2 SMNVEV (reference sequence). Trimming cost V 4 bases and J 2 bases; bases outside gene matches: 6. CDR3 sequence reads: CASSSDRGTPYEQYF. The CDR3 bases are TGTGCCAGCAGTTCGGACAGGGGAACGCCCTACGAGCAGTACTTC.

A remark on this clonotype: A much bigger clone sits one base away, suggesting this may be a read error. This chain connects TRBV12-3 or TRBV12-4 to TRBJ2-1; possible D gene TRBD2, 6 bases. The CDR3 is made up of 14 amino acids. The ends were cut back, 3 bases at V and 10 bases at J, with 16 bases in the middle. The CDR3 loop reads CASSLRAGSYEQFF. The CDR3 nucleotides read TGTGCCAGCAGTTTGAGGGCGGGATCTTACGAGCAGTTCTTC.

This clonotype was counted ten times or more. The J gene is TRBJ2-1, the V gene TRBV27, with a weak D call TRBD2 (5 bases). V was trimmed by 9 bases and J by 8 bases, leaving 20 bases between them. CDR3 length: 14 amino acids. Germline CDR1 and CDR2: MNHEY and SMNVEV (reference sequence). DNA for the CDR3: TGTGCCAGTACCCTCGCCGGAGGAGGAGATGAGCAGTTCTTC. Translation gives CASTLAGGGDEQFF.

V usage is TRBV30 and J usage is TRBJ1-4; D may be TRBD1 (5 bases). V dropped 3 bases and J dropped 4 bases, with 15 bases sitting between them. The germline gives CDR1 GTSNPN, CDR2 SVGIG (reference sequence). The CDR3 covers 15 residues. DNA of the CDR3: TGTGCCTGGAGGCCCCGGGGACGGATTAATGAAAAACTGTTTTTT. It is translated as CAWRPRGRINEKLFF.

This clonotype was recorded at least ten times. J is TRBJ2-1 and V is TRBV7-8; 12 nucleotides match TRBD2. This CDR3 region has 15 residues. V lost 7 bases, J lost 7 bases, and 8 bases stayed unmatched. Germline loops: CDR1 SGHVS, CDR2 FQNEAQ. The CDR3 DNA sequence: TGTGCCAGCACCCTAACTAGCGGGAGGTTTAATGAGCAGTTCTTC. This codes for CASTLTSGRFNEQFF.

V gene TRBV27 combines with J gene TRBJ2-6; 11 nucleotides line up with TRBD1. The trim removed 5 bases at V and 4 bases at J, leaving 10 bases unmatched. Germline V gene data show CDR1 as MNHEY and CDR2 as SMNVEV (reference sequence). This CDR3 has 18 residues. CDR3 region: CASSRQDRGRLGANVLTF. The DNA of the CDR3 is TGTGCCAGCAGTAGACAGGACAGGGGGCGCCTCGGGGCCAACGTCCTGACTTTC.

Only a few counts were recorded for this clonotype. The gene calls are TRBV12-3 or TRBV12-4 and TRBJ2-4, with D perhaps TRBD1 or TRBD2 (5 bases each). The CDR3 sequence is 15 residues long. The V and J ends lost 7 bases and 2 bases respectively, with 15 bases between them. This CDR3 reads CASTREGLTKNIQYF. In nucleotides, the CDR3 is TGTGCCAGCACCCGAGAGGGGCTGACCAAAAACATTCAGTACTTC.

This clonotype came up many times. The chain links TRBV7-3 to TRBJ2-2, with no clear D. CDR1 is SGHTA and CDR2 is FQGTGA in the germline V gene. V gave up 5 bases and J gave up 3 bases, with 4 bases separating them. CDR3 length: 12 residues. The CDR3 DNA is TGTGCCAGCAGCCGGTACACCGGGGAGCTGTTTTTT. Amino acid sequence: CASSRYTGELFF.

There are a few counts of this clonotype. CDR3 in amino acids: CASSNPGLAGPQFF. The CDR3 DNA reads TGTGCCAGCAGTAACCCGGGACTAGCGGGGCCGCAGTTCTTC. The V call is TRBV6-1, the J call TRBJ2-1, with TRBD2 matching 13 bases. Germline V gives CDR1 MNHNS, CDR2 SASEGT. There are 14 residues in the CDR3. J gave up 12 bases and V 5 bases, and 7 bases lay outside the gene matches.

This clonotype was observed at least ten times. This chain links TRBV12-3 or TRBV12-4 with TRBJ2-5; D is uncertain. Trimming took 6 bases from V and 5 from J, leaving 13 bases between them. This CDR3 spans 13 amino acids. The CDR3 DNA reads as TGTGCCAGCAGCTCCACCCGAAGGGAGACCCAGTACTTC. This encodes CASSSTRRETQYF.

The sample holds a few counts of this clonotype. The CDR3 coding sequence is TGTGCCAGCAAAGTACAGGGGGCAGTGGGCTACACCTTC. This sequence encodes CASKVQGAVGYTF. The J gene is TRBJ1-2, the V gene TRBV6-1, with TRBD1 identical over 9 bases. Germline CDR1 is MNHNS and CDR2 is SASEGT. The CDR3 totals 13 residues. The V segment lost 7 bases and the J segment 8 bases; nucleotides outside the gene matches: 8.

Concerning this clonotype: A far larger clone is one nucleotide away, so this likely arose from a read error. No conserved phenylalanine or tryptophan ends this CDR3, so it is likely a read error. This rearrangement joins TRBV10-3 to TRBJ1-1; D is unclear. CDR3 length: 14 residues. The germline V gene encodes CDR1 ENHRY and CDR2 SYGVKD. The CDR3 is CASSVNLEDTEAFL. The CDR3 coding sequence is TGTGCCAGCAGTGTCAACCTAGAGGACACTGAAGCTTTCCTT.

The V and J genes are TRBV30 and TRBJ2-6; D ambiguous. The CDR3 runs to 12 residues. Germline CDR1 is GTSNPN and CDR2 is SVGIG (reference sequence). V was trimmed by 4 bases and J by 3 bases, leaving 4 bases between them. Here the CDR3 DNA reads TGTGCCTGGAACTATGGGGCCAACGTCCTGACTTTC. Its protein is CAWNYGANVLTF. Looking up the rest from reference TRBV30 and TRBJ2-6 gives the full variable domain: SQTIHQWPATLVQPVGSPLSLECTVEGTSNPNLYWYRQAAGRGLQLLFYSVGIGQISSEVPQNLSASRPQDRQFILSSKKLLLSDSGFYLCAWNYGANVLTFGAGSRLTVL.

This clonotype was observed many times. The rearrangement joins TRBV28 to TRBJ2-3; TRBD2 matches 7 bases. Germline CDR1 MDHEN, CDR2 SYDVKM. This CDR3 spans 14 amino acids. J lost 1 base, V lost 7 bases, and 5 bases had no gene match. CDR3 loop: CASMSGRGTDTQYF. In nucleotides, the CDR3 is TGTGCCAGCATGTCTGGGAGGGGCACAGATACGCAGTATTTT.

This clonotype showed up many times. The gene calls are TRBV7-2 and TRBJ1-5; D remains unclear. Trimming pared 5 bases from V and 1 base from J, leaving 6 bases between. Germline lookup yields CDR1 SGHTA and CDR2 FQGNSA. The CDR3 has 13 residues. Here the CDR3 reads CASSPASNQPQHF. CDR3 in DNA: TGTGCCAGCAGCCCCGCAAGCAATCAGCCCCAGCATTTT.

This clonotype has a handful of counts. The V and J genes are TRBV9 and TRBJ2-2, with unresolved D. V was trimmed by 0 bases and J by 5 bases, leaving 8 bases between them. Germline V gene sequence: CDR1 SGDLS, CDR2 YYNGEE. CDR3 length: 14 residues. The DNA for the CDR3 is TGTGCCAGCAGCGTAGACTCACGGACCGGGGAGCTGTTTTTT. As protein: CASSVDSRTGELFF.

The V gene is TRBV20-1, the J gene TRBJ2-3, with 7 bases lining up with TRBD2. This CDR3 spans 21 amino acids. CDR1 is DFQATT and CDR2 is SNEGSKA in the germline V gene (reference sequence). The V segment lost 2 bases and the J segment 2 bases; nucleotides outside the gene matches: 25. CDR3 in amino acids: CSARSPVPGKSAGVATDTQYF. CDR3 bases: TGCAGTGCTAGATCTCCCGTGCCTGGGAAAAGCGCGGGGGTCGCCACAGATACGCAGTATTTT.

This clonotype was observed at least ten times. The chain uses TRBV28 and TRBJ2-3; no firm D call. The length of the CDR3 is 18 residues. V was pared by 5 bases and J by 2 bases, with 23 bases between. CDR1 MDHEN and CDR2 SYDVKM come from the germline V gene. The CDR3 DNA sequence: TGTGCCAGCAGTCACTCATTTGGCCAGCCCTACTACACAGATACGCAGTATTTT. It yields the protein CASSHSFGQPYYTDTQYF.

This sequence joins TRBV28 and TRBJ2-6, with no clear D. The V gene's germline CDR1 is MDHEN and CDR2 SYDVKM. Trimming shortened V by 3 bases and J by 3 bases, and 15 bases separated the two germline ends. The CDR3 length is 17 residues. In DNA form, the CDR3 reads TGTGCCAGCAGTTTCGGCGGCCAGACGTATGGGGCCAACGTCCTGACTTTC. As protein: CASSFGGQTYGANVLTF.